These 32 T cell receptor beta chains share one sample of origin, sequenced in a study of a mutant IDH1 vaccine in newly diagnosed glioma. Time point specified: baseline, week 1 (first vaccination visit). Treatment reported: pre-vaccination baseline after standard-of-care therapy. TCRdb keeps only in-frame clones here, not all; method: immunoSEQ multiplex PCR. The repertoire holds some 95,000 clones, with roughly 77% as singletons. Specimen: PBMCs, collected from a glioma patient treated with radiotherapy, temozolomide or both. Receptors originate from a man aged 40-50 years with glioma.

In its sample, this clone was seen a few times. The chain has TRBV29-1 and TRBJ1-1; 9 bases are shared with TRBD1. Germline V gene data show CDR1 as SQVTM and CDR2 as ANQGSEA. The CDR3 runs 13 residues. V lost 5 bases, J lost 4 bases, and 5 bases stayed unmatched. The CDR3 region has the DNA TGCAGCGTTTCCTTGACAGGGGGCACTGAAGCTTTCTTT. Protein sequence: CSVSLTGGTEAFF.

This CDR3 is CASSYPDRAEQFF. In DNA form, the CDR3 reads TGTGCCAGCAGTTACCCGGACAGGGCTGAGCAGTTCTTC. The gene calls are TRBV6-6 and TRBJ2-1, with 8 bases matching TRBD1. Per germline, CDR1 MNHNY and CDR2 SVGAGI (reference sequence). The junction had 3 bases not matched to a gene; V was cut back by 2 bases and J by 9 bases. The CDR3 has 13 residues.

The sample holds one count of this clone. This chain uses TRBV28 with TRBJ2-7; TRBD2 might be the D (6 bases). In germline, CDR1 is MDHEN, CDR2 SYDVKM. This CDR3 has 13 residues. Trimming took 8 bases from V and 3 from J, leaving 14 bases between them. CDR3 sequence reads: CASRGLPRYEQYF. The CDR3 coding sequence is TGTGCCAGCCGGGGACTCCCCCGCTACGAGCAGTACTTC.

As for this clone: The sample contains more than one DNA sequence encoding this CDR3. J is TRBJ2-1 and V is TRBV11-3; 8 bases are a match to TRBD2. The CDR3 contains 15 residues. J gave up 2 bases and V 3 bases, and 3 bases lay outside the gene matches. In germline, CDR1 is SGHNT, CDR2 YENEEA. The CDR3 region is CASSLDSGTYNEQFF. The CDR3 nucleotides read TGTGCCAGCAGCTTGGATAGCGGGACCTACAATGAGCAGTTCTTC.

Comments on this clone: This sample includes further DNA sequences coding for the same CDR3. This sequence joins TRBV6-6 and TRBJ1-5; no clear D. With 2 bases removed from V and 8 bases from J, the gap between germline ends came to 10 bases. Germline V gene lookup returns CDR1 MNHNY and CDR2 SVGAGI (reference sequence). The CDR3 has 13 amino acids. CDR3 nucleotide sequence: TGTGCCAGCAGTTACGGTGGAGTTGAGCCCCAGCATTTT. Its translation: CASSYGGVEPQHF.

The J gene is TRBJ2-7, the V gene TRBV13; 7 nucleotides agree with TRBD1. Germline lookup yields CDR1 PRHDT and CDR2 FYEKMQ (reference sequence). Trimming cost V 5 bases and J 1 base; bases outside gene matches: 5. The length of the CDR3 is 14 residues. In nucleotides, the CDR3 is TGTGCCAGCAGCGACGGGACAGCTTCCTACGAGCAGTACTTC. As protein: CASSDGTASYEQYF.

The chain links TRBV5-6 to TRBJ2-7; weak D call: TRBD1 (5 bases). This CDR3 contains 15 residues. Germline V gene lookup returns CDR1 SGHDT and CDR2 YYEEEE. The V gene lost 4 bases and the J gene lost 0 bases, with 14 bases spanning the gap. In DNA form, the CDR3 reads TGTGCCAGCAGCCCCACTCCCGACAGCTCCTACGAGCAGTACTTC. Its translation: CASSPTPDSSYEQYF.

This chain links TRBV4-3 with TRBJ2-3; 9 nucleotides agree with TRBD2. Germline V gene lookup returns CDR1 LGHNA and CDR2 YSLEER. V trimming: 0 bases; J trimming: 2 bases; junction bases outside the gene matches: 3. This CDR3 has 16 residues. This CDR3 is CASSQDKRGDTDTQYF. The CDR3 DNA follows: TGCGCCAGCAGCCAAGATAAGCGGGGGGACACAGATACGCAGTATTTT.

The chain combines TRBV10-3 with TRBJ2-7, with TRBD1 matching 8 bases. This CDR3 is 14 amino acids long. V was clipped by 3 bases and J by 5 bases; unmatched bases: 6. The germline V gene encodes CDR1 ENHRY and CDR2 SYGVKD. The CDR3 bases are TGTGCCATCAGTGATAGGAACAGGGGGGACGAGCAGTACTTC. Protein: CAISDRNRGDEQYF.

The chain has TRBV30 and TRBJ1-6; D might be TRBD1 (5 bases). Trimming stripped 0 bases from V and 8 bases from J, with 14 bases between. Germline CDR1 and CDR2: GTSNPN and SVGIG (reference sequence). The CDR3 consists of 15 residues. CDR3 nucleotides: TGTGCCTGGAGTGTAGTGACAGTAAGAGATTCACCCCTCCACTTT. It translates to CAWSVVTVRDSPLHF.

The chain employs TRBV6-4 and TRBJ2-1, with 7 nucleotides matching TRBD2. After removal of 4 bases from V and 1 base from J, the junction contained 4 bases not matched to a gene. The CDR3 length is 15 residues. Germline CDR1 and CDR2: MRHNA and SNTAGT. CDR3 region: CASSGASGSYNEQFF. The CDR3 DNA sequence: TGTGCCAGCAGTGGGGCTAGCGGATCCTACAATGAGCAGTTCTTC.

The chain carries TRBV5-4 and TRBJ2-6; D possibly corresponds to TRBD2 (6 bases). The CDR3 covers 16 residues. The V end lost 4 bases, the J end lost 3 bases, and 14 bases lay between the germline ends. The germline V gene has CDR1 SGHNT and CDR2 YYREEE (reference sequence). The CDR3 nucleotides read TGTGCCAGCAGCCCCAAACCTAGCGTTGGGGCCAACGTCCTGACTTTC. This encodes CASSPKPSVGANVLTF.

This chain links TRBV6-5 with TRBJ1-5; TRBD1 is a possible D gene (6 bases). V lost 5 bases and J 4 bases, leaving 12 bases between the germline ends. The CDR3 is made up of 14 amino acids. Germline V gene data show CDR1 as MNHEY and CDR2 as SVGAGI. The CDR3 bases are TGTGCCAGCAGTGGTCGGGGGCTTAATCAGCCCCAGCATTTT. Amino acid sequence: CASSGRGLNQPQHF.

The chain uses TRBV30 and TRBJ1-1; unclear D gene. This CDR3 is built from 11 residues. CDR1 GTSNPN and CDR2 SVGIG come from the germline V gene (reference sequence). The V end lost 2 bases, the J end lost 5 bases, and 6 bases lay between the germline ends. The CDR3 spells CAWSPRTEAFF. CDR3 nucleotides: TGTGCCTGGAGTCCGAGGACTGAAGCTTTCTTT.

The gene calls are TRBV7-3 and TRBJ2-1, with 10 bases fitting TRBD2. The germline V gene has CDR1 SGHTA and CDR2 FQGTGA. V dropped 5 bases and J dropped 5; count of bases not matched to a gene: 9. The CDR3 totals 16 residues. CDR3 protein: CASSPIAGGVHNEQFF. CDR3 sequence (DNA): TGTGCCAGCAGCCCCATAGCGGGAGGTGTCCACAATGAGCAGTTCTTC.

In nucleotides, the CDR3 is TGTGCCACCAGCAGAGAGAGCCCAGGTATTAATGAAAAACTGTTTTTT. It yields the protein CATSRESPGINEKLFF. This chain joins TRBV15 and TRBJ1-4; D is unclear. The CDR3 has 16 amino acids. V was shortened by 0 bases and J by 4 bases, with 12 bases between the two germline ends. Germline CDR1 reads LNHNV; CDR2 reads YYDKDF (reference sequence).

The V call is TRBV6-5, the J call TRBJ2-7; TRBD1 matches at 12 bases. V gave up 2 bases and J gave up 7 bases; unmatched junction bases: 3. CDR3 size: 14 residues. Germline loops: CDR1 MNHEY, CDR2 SVGAGI. The CDR3 DNA is TGTGCCAGCAGTTACGGGACAGGGGGCCAAGAGCAGTACTTC. Its protein is CASSYGTGGQEQYF.

This chain's CDR3 is CASLRAGEQYF. For the CDR3, the DNA is TGTGCCAGCCTGCGGGCGGGCGAGCAGTACTTC. The V gene is TRBV6-5, the J gene TRBJ2-7, with D maybe TRBD2 (5 bases). V was cut by 8 bases and J by 6 bases, with 11 bases left in between. CDR1 MNHEY and CDR2 SVGAGI come from the germline V gene. This CDR3 contains 11 residues.

The gene calls are TRBV9 and TRBJ2-1, with D hard to call. Germline V lookup: CDR1 SGDLS, CDR2 YYNGEE. Deletions cut 0 bases from V and 5 bases from J, with 12 bases between. The CDR3 consists of 15 residues. CDR3 protein: CASSVGYKKHNEQFF. The DNA for the CDR3 is TGTGCCAGCAGCGTAGGATATAAGAAACACAATGAGCAGTTCTTC.

This clone was detected many times. Written as DNA, the CDR3 is TGTGCCTGGAGGCAACAGGGCTTTAATGAAAAACTGTTTTTT. Translated, it gives CAWRQQGFNEKLFF. This chain links TRBV30 with TRBJ1-4, with D maybe TRBD1 (6 bases). V lost 3 bases, J lost 4 bases, and 12 bases lay in between. CDR3 length: 14 residues. CDR1 is GTSNPN and CDR2 is SVGIG in the germline V gene (reference sequence). Variable domain in full (rest from reference TRBV30 and TRBJ1-4): SQTIHQWPATLVQPVGSPLSLECTVEGTSNPNLYWYRQAAGRGLQLLFYSVGIGQISSEVPQNLSASRPQDRQFILSSKKLLLSDSGFYLCAWRQQGFNEKLFFGSGTQLSVL.

The chain joins TRBV7-2 to TRBJ2-5; 11 bases are a match to TRBD1. CDR3 length: 15 residues. J was trimmed by 4 bases and V by 4 bases; bases with no gene match: 5. Germline assignment: CDR1 SGHTA and CDR2 FQGNSA. CDR3 in amino acids: CASSSRDRGRETQYF. CDR3 nucleotide sequence: TGTGCCAGCAGCTCCCGGGACAGGGGGAGAGAGACCCAGTACTTC.

The chain has TRBV7-2 and TRBJ2-7; D gene ambiguous. Germline CDR1 SGHTA, CDR2 FQGNSA. The CDR3 runs to 13 residues. Trimming cost V 1 base and J 4 bases, with 8 bases left between them. In DNA form, the CDR3 reads TGTGCCAGCAGCTTAGTTTTCGATTACGAGCAGTACTTC. Residues: CASSLVFDYEQYF.

This clone was seen only a few times. The rearrangement uses TRBV6-5 and TRBJ1-1; possible D gene TRBD1, 5 bases. Trimming removed 6 bases from V and 7 bases from J, with 21 bases in between. The CDR3 length is 15 residues. Germline assignment: CDR1 MNHEY and CDR2 SVGAGI. CDR3 bases: TGTGCCAGCAGCCCCAGGGTCACGGGGCGAGGTGAAGCTTTCTTT. Protein: CASSPRVTGRGEAFF.

The gene calls are TRBV2 and TRBJ1-1, with D tentatively TRBD1 (5 bases). The CDR3 has 15 residues. The V gene's germline CDR1 is SNHLY and CDR2 FYNNEI. V lost 6 bases and J 4 bases, leaving 18 bases between the germline ends. The CDR3 region has the DNA TGTGCCAGCAGCCGGGGCCGGTTCGGGGGCACTGAAGCTTTCTTT. Its translation is CASSRGRFGGTEAFF. Full variable domain (missing parts from reference TRBV2 and TRBJ1-1): EPEVTQTPSHQVTQMGQEVILRCVPISNHLYFYWYRQILGQKVEFLVSFYNNEISEKSEIFDDQFSVERPDGSNFTLKIRSTKLEDSAMYFCASSRGRFGGTEAFFGQGTRLTVV.

This chain uses TRBV14 with TRBJ2-7; D ambiguous. V gave up 3 bases and J gave up 4 bases, with 4 bases separating them. Germline V gene lookup returns CDR1 SGHDN and CDR2 FVKESK. The CDR3 totals 11 residues. For the CDR3, the DNA is TGTGCCAGCAGCCAGCTGTACGAGCAGTACTTC. Its translation is CASSQLYEQYF.

The chain couples TRBV6-1 to TRBJ1-3; no reliable D call. V lost 0 bases and J 1 base, leaving 7 bases between the germline ends. The CDR3 runs 15 residues. CDR1 is MNHNS, CDR2 SASEGT, per germline. The DNA of the CDR3 is TGTGCCAGCAGTGAAGCGGCGTTTTCTGGAAACACCATATATTTT. Its protein product is CASSEAAFSGNTIYF.

The chain is built from TRBV27 and TRBJ2-7; D unclear. Germline values: CDR1 MNHEY, CDR2 SMNVEV (reference sequence). Trimming cost V 2 bases and J 2 bases, with 13 bases left between them. There are 15 residues in the CDR3. The CDR3 reads CASSLGEGCTYEQYF. CDR3 sequence (DNA): TGTGCCAGCAGTTTAGGGGAAGGTTGCACCTACGAGCAGTACTTC.

J is TRBJ1-1 and V is TRBV12-2; the listed D gene, TRBD1, was not tested against the DNA. TRBV12-2 is a known pseudogene. The CDR3 covers 12 residues. CDR3 in amino acids: CASHRGRTEAFF. The CDR3 region has the DNA TGTGCAAGTCACAGGGGACGTACTGAAGCTTTCTTT.

This clone was seen just once. The chain joins TRBV9 to TRBJ1-1; D possibly corresponds to TRBD1 (5 bases). This CDR3 is 17 amino acids long. Germline V gene data show CDR1 as SGDLS and CDR2 as YYNGEE. V lost 3 bases, J lost 6 bases, and 24 bases lay in between. The CDR3 is CASSGRDGGVTVAEAFF. CDR3 coding DNA: TGTGCCAGCAGCGGAAGGGATGGGGGGGTGACTGTGGCTGAAGCTTTCTTT.

As to this clone: One end of the junction varies from germline; a read error may be responsible. The rearrangement links TRBV5-1 to TRBJ2-7, with D perhaps TRBD1 or TRBD2 (7 bases each). Germline V gene lookup returns CDR1 SGHRS and CDR2 YFSETQ. The CDR3 loop spans 12 amino acids. The CDR3 loop reads CASTQGGLEQYF. DNA for the CDR3: TGTGCCAGCACCCAGGGGGGGCTCGAGCAGTACTTC.

The gene calls are TRBV5-1 and TRBJ1-2, with D uncertain. Trimming stripped 0 bases from V and 0 bases from J, with 9 bases between. Germline assignment: CDR1 SGHRS and CDR2 YFSETQ. There are 15 residues in the CDR3. CDR3 in DNA: TGCGCCAGCAGCTTGGAAGGTTTAACTAACTATGGCTACACCTTC. Protein sequence: CASSLEGLTNYGYTF.

This chain joins TRBV18 and TRBJ2-7; D might be TRBD2 (6 bases). The germline V gene encodes CDR1 KGHSH and CDR2 LQKENI. V gave up 4 bases and J gave up 5 bases, with 15 bases separating them. The CDR3 extends over 14 amino acids. In DNA form, the CDR3 reads TGTGCCAGCTCACTTGAGGAGGGTTACCACGAGCAGTACTTC. Translation gives CASSLEEGYHEQYF.